This record covers a single TCR beta chain. The target antigen is unknown. The data originate from a study of OX40 agonist ivuxolimab in advanced cancers. Across the study: From 23 to 79 years was the age range, with a mean of around 57 years, and over 80% were male. Of the participants, approximately 40% had some prior anti-PD-1, anti-PD-L1 or anti-CTLA-4 therapy, which was allowed. Partial responses occurred in three patients (one hepatocellular carcinoma, two cutaneous melanoma). Whole-study findings and limits: Among the lowest peripheral clonal expansion occurred in 0.1-3.0 mg/kg partial responders.

The assay was immunoSEQ multiplex PCR, and TCRdb's table has in-frame clones only and misses some. The data contain around 100,000 clones, 75% to 90% of them seen just once; the ten biggest clones take up less than 0.2%. V lost 7 bases to trimming and J lost 2 bases, with 18 bases between them. This CDR3 contains 15 residues. Germline V gene lookup returns CDR1 MGHDK and CDR2 SYGVNS. J is TRBJ2-7 and V is TRBV25-1; D tentatively fits TRBD1 or TRBD2 (6 bases each). Sequenced here: CD4+ or CD8+ T cells sorted from blood, sampled in a trial of the OX40 agonist ivuxolimab. This TCR came from an adult with an advanced solid tumor such as melanoma, head and neck, liver or kidney cancer. In DNA form, the CDR3 reads TGTGCCAGCAAAGGGGGGCTAGGGAGCACCTACGAGCAGTACTTC. Its translation is CASKGGLGSTYEQYF.